This T cell receptor (beta chain) was identified during a study of T-cell reconstitution after alpha-beta-depleted transplantation in children. Many counts were recorded for this clonotype. Its antigen is currently unknown. General study findings and limits: Several hundred rapidly expanded clones from non-depleted graft cells reportedly supplied alpha-beta T cells about two months post-transplant. T-cell numbers and diversity, one year after transplant, stemmed largely from T cells that were newly produced.

During its preparation, the TCRbeta library received unique molecular identifiers. TCRdb re-analysed the PCR reads in MiXCR, keeping a single row per CDR3 protein. The sample lists over 85,000 distinct CDR3 sequences, 7.5% to 9.5% seen once, with about a sixth in the top ten. Germline CDR1 reads DFQATT; CDR2 reads SNEGSKA (reference sequence). Losses at the gene ends were 1 base for V and 6 bases for J; bases not matched to a gene: 15. This CDR3 is built from 17 residues. This sequence was found in a boy between 2 and 15 years old with acute lymphoblastic leukemia, due to receive a stem cell transplant. The specimen was PBMCs, collected before TCRalphabeta/CD19-depleted stem cell transplant. This chain connects TRBV20-1 to TRBJ1-5; 7 bases match TRBD1. Here the CDR3 reads CSARAGTALGISQPQHF. The CDR3 DNA is TGCAGTGCTAGAGCCGGGACAGCGTTAGGGATTTCTCAGCCCCAGCATTTT.